One TCR beta chain is described in this entry. Libraries were prepared by immunoSEQ multiplex PCR; TCRdb keeps only in-frame clonotypes and omits some of them. The table lists tens of thousands of clones, around 90% of them singletons. This entry belongs to a study of blood T cell repertoires in COVID-19. Study at large: Material from acute and convalescent COVID-19 was sourced from the United States, Italy and Spain.

The germline V gene has CDR1 SGHAT and CDR2 FQNNGV. Trimming shortened V by 2 bases and J by 4 bases, and 12 bases separated the two germline ends. CDR3 length: 15 residues. This TCR was sampled from an older woman with acute or convalescent COVID-19. The gene calls are TRBV11-2 and TRBJ2-1; D might be TRBD2 (6 bases). Specimen: peripheral blood. In nucleotides, the CDR3 is TGTGCCAGCAGCTTACCCGGGACTCATTACAATGAGCAGTTCTTC. This sequence encodes CASSLPGTHYNEQFF.